One and the same sample provided the 12 T cell receptor beta chains below, sequenced in a study of T cells in Graves' hyperthyroidism and ophthalmopathy. TCR beta CDR3 region amplification was performed from RNA transcripts. The study used the HTBI primer set for a first-round RT-PCR of the TCR CDR3. TCRdb itself ran the multiplex PCR reads through MiXCR, one entry per CDR3 protein. The sample contains over 200,000 distinct CDR3 sequences, 15% to 20% of which appear only once. The material sequenced was blood. The receptors were sampled from a man aged 35-49 years with Graves' hyperthyroidism.

Comment on this clonotype: A junction end diverges from the germline sequence, so it may reflect a read error. The genes are TRBV19 and TRBJ2-1; D may correspond to TRBD1 or TRBD2 (5 bases each). Per the germline V gene, CDR1 is LNHDA and CDR2 is SQIVND (reference sequence). The CDR3 covers 14 residues. CDR3 residues: CASSIRDRNNEQFF. The DNA for the CDR3 is TGTGCCAGCAGTATCCGGGACCGCAACAATGAGCAGTTCTTC.

This clonotype was detected only a few times. One junction end disagrees with the germline gene, perhaps due to a read error. V is TRBV6-1 and J is TRBJ2-7; 10 nucleotides align to TRBD1. This CDR3 spans 15 amino acids. Germline CDR1 and CDR2: MNHNS and SASEGT. The CDR3 DNA reads TGTGCCCGCAGCACCGGGACAGGGGAAGCCTACGAGCAGTACTTC. Translating gives CARSTGTGEAYEQYF.

This clonotype was seen repeatedly, ten times or more. The chain uses TRBV28 and TRBJ1-5; 8 bases line up with TRBD1. The CDR3 is 13 amino acids. Losses at the gene ends were 5 bases for V and 15 bases for J; bases not matched to a gene: 12. Germline V CDR1 and CDR2: MDHEN, SYDVKM. The CDR3 DNA follows: TGTGCCAGCAGTCTCCCCTGGACAGGGTCAAGGCATTTT. This sequence encodes CASSLPWTGSRHF.

This clonotype was observed many times. J is TRBJ2-7 and V is TRBV4-3; no reliable D call. Between the trimmed V and J ends, which lost 0 bases and 0 bases, there was a span of 12 bases. Germline V CDR1 and CDR2: LGHNA, YSLEER. The CDR3 has 16 residues. The CDR3 DNA is TGCGCCAGCAGCCAAGATGGTGGACGGAACTCCTACGAGCAGTACTTC. Translating it yields CASSQDGGRNSYEQYF.

J is TRBJ1-2 and V is TRBV12-3 or TRBV12-4; D uncertain. The CDR3 runs 13 residues. The ends were cut back, 1 base at V and 13 bases at J, with 16 bases in the middle. The CDR3 region has the DNA TGTGCCAGCAGTTTAGAACAACTACGGCGCTGCACCTTC. Residues: CASSLEQLRRCTF.

In this sample, this clonotype turned up many times. The chain combines TRBV19 with TRBJ2-3, with a weak D call TRBD2 (6 bases). Germline lookup yields CDR1 LNHDA and CDR2 SQIVND (reference sequence). CDR3 length: 15 amino acids. V dropped 2 bases and J dropped 3 bases, with 12 bases sitting between them. The CDR3 here is CASSIRRGGTDTQYF. The CDR3 DNA follows: TGTGCCAGTAGTATAAGGCGGGGTGGAACAGATACGCAGTATTTT.

The chain employs TRBV20-1 and TRBJ2-4; D tentatively reads TRBD1 or TRBD2 (5 bases each). The CDR3 covers 15 residues. Germline V gives CDR1 DFQATT, CDR2 SNEGSKA (reference sequence). The V gene lost 2 bases and the J gene lost 6 bases, with 17 bases spanning the gap. CDR3 sequence (DNA): TGCAGTGCTAGACACCACGGGACCCTGGGAAACATTCAGTACTTC. Its translation: CSARHHGTLGNIQYF.

The table lists this clonotype with a few counts. The V and J genes are TRBV3-1 and TRBJ2-7; D gene ambiguous. The germline gives CDR1 LGHDT, CDR2 YNNKEL (reference sequence). This CDR3 has 16 residues. Trimming removed 2 bases at V and 0 bases at J, with 14 bases between. CDR3: CASSQSLGWSSYEQYF. The CDR3 coding sequence is TGTGCCAGCAGCCAAAGTCTAGGCTGGAGCTCCTACGAGCAGTACTTC.

The rearrangement joins TRBV20-1 to TRBJ2-3; 8 bases are shared with TRBD2. The CDR3 length is 17 residues. V shed 5 bases and J 0 bases; nucleotides not matched to a gene: 13. From germline, CDR1 is DFQATT and CDR2 SNEGSKA (reference sequence). The chain's CDR3 is CSAARGGGLYSTDTQYF. The CDR3, as DNA: TGCAGTGCTGCCCGGGGGGGGGGCCTGTACAGCACAGATACGCAGTATTTT.

This clonotype was detected many times. The rearrangement joins TRBV7-9 to TRBJ1-5, with D possibly being TRBD1 (6 bases). Trimming stripped 5 bases from V and 7 bases from J, with 9 bases between. Germline lookup yields CDR1 SEHNR and CDR2 FQNEAQ (reference sequence). The CDR3 extends over 12 amino acids. CDR3 nucleotides: TGTGCCAGCAGCCCGGACAGCCAGCCCCAGCATTTT. This encodes CASSPDSQPQHF.

This clonotype was recorded a few times. This chain joins TRBV6-4 and TRBJ1-1; TRBD1 is a possible D gene (6 bases). This CDR3 comprises 13 residues. Per the germline V gene, CDR1 is MRHNA and CDR2 is SNTAGT. Trimming stripped 4 bases from V and 3 bases from J, with 9 bases between. The CDR3 is CASSVEGDTEAFF. CDR3 DNA sequence: TGTGCCAGCAGTGTTGAGGGGGACACTGAAGCTTTCTTT.

This clonotype appeared a few times. In DNA, the CDR3 is TGTGCCTGGAGGGGGAACCCTAGCACAGATACGCAGTATTTT. It translates to CAWRGNPSTDTQYF. The chain combines TRBV30 with TRBJ2-3; D ambiguous. V was clipped by 3 bases and J by 0 bases, with 10 bases between them. This CDR3 contains 14 residues. The germline CDR1 and CDR2 sequences are GTSNPN and SVGIG (reference sequence).